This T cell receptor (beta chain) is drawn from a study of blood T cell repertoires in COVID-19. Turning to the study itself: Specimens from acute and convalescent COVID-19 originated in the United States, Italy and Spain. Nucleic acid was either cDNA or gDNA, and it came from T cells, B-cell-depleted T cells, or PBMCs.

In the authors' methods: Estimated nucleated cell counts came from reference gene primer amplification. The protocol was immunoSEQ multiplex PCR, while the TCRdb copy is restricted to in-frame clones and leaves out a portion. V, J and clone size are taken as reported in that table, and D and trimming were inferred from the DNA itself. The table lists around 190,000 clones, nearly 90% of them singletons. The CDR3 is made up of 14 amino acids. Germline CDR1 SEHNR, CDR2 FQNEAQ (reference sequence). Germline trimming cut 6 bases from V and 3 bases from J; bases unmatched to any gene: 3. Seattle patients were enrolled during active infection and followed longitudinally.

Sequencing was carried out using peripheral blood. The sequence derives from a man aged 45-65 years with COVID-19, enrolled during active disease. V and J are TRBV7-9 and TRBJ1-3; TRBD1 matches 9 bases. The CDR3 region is CASRGQGGGNTIYF. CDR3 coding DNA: TGTGCCAGCAGGGGACAGGGCGGTGGAAACACCATATATTTT.